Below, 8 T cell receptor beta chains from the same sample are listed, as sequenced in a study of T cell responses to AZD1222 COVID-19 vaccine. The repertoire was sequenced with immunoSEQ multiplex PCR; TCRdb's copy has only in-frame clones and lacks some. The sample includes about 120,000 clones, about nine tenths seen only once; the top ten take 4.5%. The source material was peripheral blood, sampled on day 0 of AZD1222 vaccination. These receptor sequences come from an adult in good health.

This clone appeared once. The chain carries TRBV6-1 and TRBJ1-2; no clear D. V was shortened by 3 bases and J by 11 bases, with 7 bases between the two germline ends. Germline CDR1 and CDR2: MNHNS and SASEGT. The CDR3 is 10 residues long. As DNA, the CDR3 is TGTGCCAGCAGTGACCGTGGATACACCTTC. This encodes CASSDRGYTF.

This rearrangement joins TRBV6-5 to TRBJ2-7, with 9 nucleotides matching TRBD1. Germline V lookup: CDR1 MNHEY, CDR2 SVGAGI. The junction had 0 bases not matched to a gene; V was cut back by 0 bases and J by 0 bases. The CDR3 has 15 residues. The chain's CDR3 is CASSYSGQGSYEQYF. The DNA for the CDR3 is TGTGCCAGCAGTTACTCGGGACAGGGCTCCTACGAGCAGTACTTC.

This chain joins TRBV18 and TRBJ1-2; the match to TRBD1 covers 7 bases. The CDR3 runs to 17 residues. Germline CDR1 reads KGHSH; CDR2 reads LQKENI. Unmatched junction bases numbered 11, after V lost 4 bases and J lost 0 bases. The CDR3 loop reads CASSLQAGGMTNYGYTF. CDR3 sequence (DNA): TGTGCCAGCTCACTCCAGGCAGGGGGTATGACTAACTATGGCTACACCTTC.

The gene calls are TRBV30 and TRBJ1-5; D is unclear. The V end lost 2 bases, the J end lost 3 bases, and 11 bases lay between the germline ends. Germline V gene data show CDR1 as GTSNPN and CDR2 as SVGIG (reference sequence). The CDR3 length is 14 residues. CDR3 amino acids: CAWSLTGHNQPQHF. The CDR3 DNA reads TGTGCCTGGAGTTTGACTGGGCACAATCAGCCCCAGCATTTT.

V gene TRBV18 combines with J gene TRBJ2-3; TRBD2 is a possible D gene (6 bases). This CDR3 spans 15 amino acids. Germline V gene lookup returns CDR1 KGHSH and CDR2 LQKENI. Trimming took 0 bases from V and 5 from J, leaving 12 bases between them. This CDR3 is CASSPPGVGGDTQYF. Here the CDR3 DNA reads TGTGCCAGCTCACCACCGGGTGTGGGGGGAGATACGCAGTATTTT.

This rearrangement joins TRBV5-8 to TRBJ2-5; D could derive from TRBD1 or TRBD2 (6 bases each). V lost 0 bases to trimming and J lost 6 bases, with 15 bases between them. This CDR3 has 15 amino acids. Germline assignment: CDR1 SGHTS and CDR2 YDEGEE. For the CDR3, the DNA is TGTGCCAGCAGCTTGGAATCAGGGGCGGGGAAGACCCAGTACTTC. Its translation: CASSLESGAGKTQYF.

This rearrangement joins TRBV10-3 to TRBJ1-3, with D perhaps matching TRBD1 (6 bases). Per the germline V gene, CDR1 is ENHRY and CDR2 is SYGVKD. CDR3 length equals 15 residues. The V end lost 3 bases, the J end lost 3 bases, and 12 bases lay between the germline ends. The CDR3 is CAISDGGASGNTIYF. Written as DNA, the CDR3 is TGTGCCATCAGTGACGGGGGGGCTAGTGGAAACACCATATATTTT.

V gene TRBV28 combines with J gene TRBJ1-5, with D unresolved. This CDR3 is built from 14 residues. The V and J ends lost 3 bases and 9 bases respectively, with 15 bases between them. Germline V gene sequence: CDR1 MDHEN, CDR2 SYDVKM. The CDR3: CASSLVQIPWPQHF. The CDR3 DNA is TGTGCCAGCAGTTTGGTCCAGATCCCGTGGCCCCAGCATTTT.